The clone carrying this TCR beta chain was recorded a few times. The germline CDR1 and CDR2 sequences are MNHNS and SASEGT. The V end was cut by 6 bases, the J end by 0 bases, with 17 bases between. This CDR3 comprises 16 residues. Unique molecular identifiers featured in how the TCRbeta library was prepared. TCRdb re-called the PCR reads through MiXCR, storing one row per CDR3 protein. The sample lists 360,000 or so distinct CDR3 sequences; roughly 20% were seen once. The data are from a study of T-cell reconstitution after alpha-beta-depleted transplantation in children. This rearrangement joins TRBV6-1 to TRBJ1-1, with a possible D match to TRBD1 (5 bases). The sample here was PBMCs from the stem cell graft donor, taken from the stem cell graft. The TCR originated in a human donor who donated a stem cell graft to a child with acute myeloid leukemia. CDR3 loop: CASRVGTYTMNTEAFF. The CDR3 coding sequence is TGTGCCAGCAGGGTGGGGACGTATACTATGAACACTGAAGCTTTCTTT.